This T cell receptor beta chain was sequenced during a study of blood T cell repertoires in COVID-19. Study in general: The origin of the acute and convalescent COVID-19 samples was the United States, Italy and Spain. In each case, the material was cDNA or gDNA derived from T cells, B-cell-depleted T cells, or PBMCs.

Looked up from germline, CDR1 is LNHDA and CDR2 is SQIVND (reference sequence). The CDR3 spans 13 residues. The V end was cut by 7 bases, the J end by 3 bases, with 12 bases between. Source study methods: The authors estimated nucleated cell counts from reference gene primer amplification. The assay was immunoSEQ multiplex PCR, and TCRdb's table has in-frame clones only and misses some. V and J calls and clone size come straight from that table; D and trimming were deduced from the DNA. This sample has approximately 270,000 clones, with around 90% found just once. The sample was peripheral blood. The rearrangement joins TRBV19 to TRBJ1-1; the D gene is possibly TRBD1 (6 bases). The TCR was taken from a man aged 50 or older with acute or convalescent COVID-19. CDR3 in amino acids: CASTDTGYTEAFF. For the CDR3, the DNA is TGTGCCAGTACCGATACAGGGTACACTGAAGCTTTCTTT.